This T cell receptor (beta chain) appears in the sequencing data of a study of cytomegalovirus exposure and HLA in healthy donors. This CDR3 contains 15 residues. The J segment lost 2 bases and the V segment lost 5 bases, leaving 5 bases of the junction unmatched. Germline-derived CDR1 and CDR2 are SGHTA and FQGTGA. A remark on this clone: What it binds is unknown.

General observations from the study: Common viral pathogens seemed to be connected with several of the most significant clusters, according to a later analysis.

The primer mix had 60 Vbeta and 13 Jbeta primers. Sequenced by immunoSEQ multiplex PCR; TCRdb stores in-frame clones only, minus some. Of some 100,000 clones detected, about 75% appear once; the ten largest clones hold more than 9%. The rearrangement joins TRBV7-3 to TRBJ2-1; 8 bases map to TRBD2. Sequenced sample: PBMCs. The TCR sequence derives from a man between 45 and 60 years old in good health and CMV-seronegative. This CDR3 is CASSPGGAAYNEQFF. The CDR3 coding sequence is TGTGCCAGCAGCCCGGGGGGGGCGGCCTACAATGAGCAGTTCTTC.